These 5 T cell receptor beta chains share one sample of origin, sequenced in a study of blood T cell repertoires in COVID-19. Libraries were prepared by immunoSEQ multiplex PCR; TCRdb keeps only in-frame clonotypes and omits some of them. The table shows over 350,000 clones, with around 90% occurring only once. The sample comprised PBMCs or T cells enriched from blood (not recorded which). The receptors derive from a woman between 18 and 29 years old who had recovered from COVID-19.

The chain joins TRBV4-1 to TRBJ1-5; 9 bases agree with TRBD1. V lost 2 bases and J lost 4; bases outside the gene matches: 9. The CDR3 is 17 amino acids. Germline loops: CDR1 MGHRA, CDR2 YSYEKL. The CDR3 DNA reads TGCGCCAGCAGCCAAATCTACGGGACAGGGAATAATCAGCCCCAGCATTTT. It specifies CASSQIYGTGNNQPQHF.

V usage is TRBV6-5 and J usage is TRBJ2-3; tentative D call: TRBD1 (6 bases). Germline values: CDR1 MNHEY, CDR2 SVGAGI. Trimming took 8 bases from V and 4 from J, leaving 10 bases between them. This CDR3 is 12 amino acids long. CDR3: CASQGFADTQYF. The CDR3 region has the DNA TGTGCCAGCCAGGGGTTCGCAGATACGCAGTATTTT.

CDR3 region: CASSYSEGRSTEAFF. The CDR3 DNA reads TGTGCCAGCAGTTACTCGGAGGGGAGGTCCACTGAAGCTTTCTTT. V is TRBV6-5 and J is TRBJ1-1; a weak D match, TRBD1 (5 bases). V was pared by 0 bases and J by 4 bases, with 12 bases between. The CDR3 is 15 amino acids. Germline V lookup: CDR1 MNHEY, CDR2 SVGAGI.

The V call is TRBV6-5, the J call TRBJ1-1; D call uncertain. The length of the CDR3 is 13 residues. Germline V CDR1 and CDR2: MNHEY, SVGAGI. Trimming pared 5 bases from V and 1 base from J, leaving 8 bases between. The CDR3 DNA sequence: TGTGCCAGCAGTACATCACCGAACACTGAAGCTTTCTTT. It encodes CASSTSPNTEAFF.

This sequence joins TRBV3-1 (or the pseudogene TRBV3-2) and TRBJ2-3; TRBD2 might be the D (6 bases). Trimming pared 6 bases from V and 5 bases from J, leaving 15 bases between. In germline, CDR1 is LGHDT, CDR2 YNNKEL (reference sequence). The CDR3 length is 14 residues. As DNA, the CDR3 is TGTGCCAGCAGTAGACCCTCCGGGGGAGATACGCAGTATTTT. It translates to CASSRPSGGDTQYF.